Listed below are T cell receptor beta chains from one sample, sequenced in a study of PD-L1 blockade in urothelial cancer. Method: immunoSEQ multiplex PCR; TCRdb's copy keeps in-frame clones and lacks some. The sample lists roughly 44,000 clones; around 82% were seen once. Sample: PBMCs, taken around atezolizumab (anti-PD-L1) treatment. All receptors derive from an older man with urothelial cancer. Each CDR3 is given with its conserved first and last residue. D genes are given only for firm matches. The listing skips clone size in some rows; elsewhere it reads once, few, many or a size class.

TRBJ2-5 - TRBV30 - TGTGCCTGGAGTCCAACTCGGGGTGTAAGATGGACCCAGTACTTC CAWSPTRGVRWTQYF
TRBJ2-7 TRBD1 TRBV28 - TGTGCCAGCACCCAGGGGGACCACGAGCAGTACTTC CASTQGDHEQYF
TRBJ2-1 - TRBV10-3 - TGTGCCATCAGTGAAACCAGCGACTACAATGAGCAGTTCTTC CAISETSDYNEQFF
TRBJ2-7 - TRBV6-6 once TGTGCCAGCAGACAACAGGGAAACGAGCAGTACTTC CASRQQGNEQYF
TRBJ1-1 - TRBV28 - TGTGCCAGCAGTTTGGAGGGACGGGCTGAAGCTTTCTTT CASSLEGRAEAFF
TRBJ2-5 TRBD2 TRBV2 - TGTGCCAGCAGTGAAGACTTCGCGGGGGGGGAGACCCAGTACTTC CASSEDFAGGETQYF
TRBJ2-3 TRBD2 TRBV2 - TGTGCCAGCAGTTATAGCGGGAGGAAGGCAGATACGCAGTATTTT CASSYSGRKADTQYF
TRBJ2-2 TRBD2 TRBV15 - TGTGCCACCACGGGGGGGTACACCGGGGAGCTGTTTTTT CATTGGYTGELFF
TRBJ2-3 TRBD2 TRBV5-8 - TGTGCCAGCGAAAGGGGAGCGGGGGGCACAGATACGCAGTATTTT CASERGAGGTDTQYF
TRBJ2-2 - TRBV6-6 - TGTGCCAGCAGCGTCCGGGTCGGGGAGCTGTTTTTT CASSVRVGELFF
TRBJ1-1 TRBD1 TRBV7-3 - TGTGCCAGCAGCCCTACGGGACAGGGGCCCCCGGACACTGAAGCTTTCTTT CASSPTGQGPPDTEAFF
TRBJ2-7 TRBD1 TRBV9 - TGTGCCAGCAGCTCAGGACAGGATTACGAGCAGTACTTC CASSSGQDYEQYF
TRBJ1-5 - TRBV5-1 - TGCGCCAGCAGCTTGGCCGGGAAGGGGCCCCAGCATTTT CASSLAGKGPQHF
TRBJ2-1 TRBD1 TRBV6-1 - TGTGCCAGCAGTGGAACCGGGACAGCCTACAATGAGCAGTTCTTC CASSGTGTAYNEQFF
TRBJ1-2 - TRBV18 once TGTGCCAGCTCACCGGGGCCATTCGATAACTATGGCTACACCTTC CASSPGPFDNYGYTF
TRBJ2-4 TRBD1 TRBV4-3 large TGCGCCAGCAGCCAAGATAAACAGGGGTCGAACATTCAGTACTTC CASSQDKQGSNIQYF
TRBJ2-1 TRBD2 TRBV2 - TGTGCCAGCAGTGATCGCGGGGGTTATTACAATGAGCAGTTCTTC CASSDRGGYYNEQFF
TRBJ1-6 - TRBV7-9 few TGTGCCAGCAGCCCTCCGGACTGGAATTCACCCCTCCACTTT CASSPPDWNSPLHF
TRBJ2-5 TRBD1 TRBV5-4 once TGTGCCAGCAGCTTCTATCTGGGACAGGTAGAGGAGACCCAGTACTTC CASSFYLGQVEETQYF
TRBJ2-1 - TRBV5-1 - TGCGCCAGCAGCGGAGCAGGGCCCTACAATGAGCAGTTCTTC CASSGAGPYNEQFF
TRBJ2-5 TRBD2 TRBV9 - TGTGCCAGCAGCGCCACGAGCGGGACTCAAGAGACCCAGTACTTC CASSATSGTQETQYF
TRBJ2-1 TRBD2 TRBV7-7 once TGTGCCAGCAGCTTAGTTAGGAGACTAGCGGGAGGCCGGGACGACAATGAGCAGTTCTTC CASSLVRRLAGGRDDNEQFF
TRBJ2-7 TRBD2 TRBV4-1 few TGCGCCAGCAGCCAAGTCTGGGGGGGGAGCTCCTACGAGCAGTACTTC CASSQVWGGSSYEQYF
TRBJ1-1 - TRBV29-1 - TGCAGCGGACAGACAGAGCAAGCTTTCTTT CSGQTEQAFF
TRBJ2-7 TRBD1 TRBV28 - TGTGCCAGCAGTATCCGGGACAGGGGTAACGAGCAGTACTTC CASSIRDRGNEQYF
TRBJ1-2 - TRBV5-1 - TGCGCCAGCAGCTTGGCCACGGGGGGCTCCTATGGCTACACCTTC CASSLATGGSYGYTF
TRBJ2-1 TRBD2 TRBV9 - TGTGCCAGCAGCCCTATGACTAGCGGCAGCTCCTACAATGAGCAGTTCTTC CASSPMTSGSSYNEQFF
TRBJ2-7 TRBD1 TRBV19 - TGTGCCAGTAGTTTCGACAGGGGATACAGCGAGCAGTACTTC CASSFDRGYSEQYF
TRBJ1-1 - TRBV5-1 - TGCGCCAGCACCTTTTCAGGGGAGAACACTGAAGCTTTCTTT CASTFSGENTEAFF
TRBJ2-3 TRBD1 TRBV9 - TGTGCCAGCAGCGTCACAGGGGTTGGTACAGATACGCAGTATTTT CASSVTGVGTDTQYF
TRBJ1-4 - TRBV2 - TGTGCCAGCAGTGAAGGGGCAGCCGGAGGTGAAAAACTGTTTTTT CASSEGAAGGEKLFF
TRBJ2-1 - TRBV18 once TGTGCCAGCTCACCAGGAGGCTCCTCCTACAATGAGCAGTTCTTC CASSPGGSSYNEQFF
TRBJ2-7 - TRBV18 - TGTGCCAGCTCATCCGTTGACGAGCAGTACTTC CASSSVDEQYF
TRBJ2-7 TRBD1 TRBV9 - TGTGCCAGCAGCGGAGGGGGCGCTTCTAGTGAGCAGTACTTC CASSGGGASSEQYF
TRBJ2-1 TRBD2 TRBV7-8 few TGTGCCAGCAGCCAGCTGAGCGGGAGACCATACAATGAGCAGTTCTTC CASSQLSGRPYNEQFF
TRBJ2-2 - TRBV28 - TGTGCCAGCAGCTTACAGGGTGCCGGGGAGCTGTTTTTT CASSLQGAGELFF
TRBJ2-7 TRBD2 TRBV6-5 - TGTGCCAGCAGTTACCGGCGGGGGTACGAGCAGTACTTC CASSYRRGYEQYF
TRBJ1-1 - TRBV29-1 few TGCAGCGTTCGATGGGGAGAAACTGAAGCTTTCTTT CSVRWGETEAFF
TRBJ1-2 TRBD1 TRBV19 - TGTGCCAGTAGTATAGATCCCCCCGGGACAGGGACTAACGGCTACACCTTC CASSIDPPGTGTNGYTF
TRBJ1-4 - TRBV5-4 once TGTGCCAGCAGCTTGGCAGGGGACGAAAAACTGTTTTTT CASSLAGDEKLFF
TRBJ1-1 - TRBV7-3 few TGTGCCAGCAGCTCCACAGGGACGAACACTGAAGCTTTCTTT CASSSTGTNTEAFF
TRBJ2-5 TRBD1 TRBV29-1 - TGCAGCGTTGCACCCGGGACAGCAAAAGGGACCCAGTACTTC CSVAPGTAKGTQYF
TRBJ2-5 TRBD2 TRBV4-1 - TGCGCCAGCAGCGCCCGATGGGGGGGAGAGACCCAGTACTTC CASSARWGGETQYF
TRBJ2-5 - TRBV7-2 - TGTGCCAGCAGCTTAGGGGGCAGAGTAGCGACCCAGTACTTC CASSLGGRVATQYF
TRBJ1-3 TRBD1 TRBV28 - TGTGCCAGCAGCCTTACAGGGGGCGCGTCCGGAAACACCATATATTTT CASSLTGGASGNTIYF
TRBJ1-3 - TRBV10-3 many TGTGCCATCAGTGATGGTCAGGGTGGAAACACCATATATTTT CAISDGQGGNTIYF
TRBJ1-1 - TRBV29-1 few TGCAGCGCGGGGGGGAAGAACACTGAAGCTTTCTTT CSAGGKNTEAFF
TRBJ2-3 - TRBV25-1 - TGTGCCAGCAGTGCCAGTCTTAGCACAGATACGCAGTATTTT CASSASLSTDTQYF
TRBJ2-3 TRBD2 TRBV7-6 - TGTGCCAGCAGCTTAGAACGACTAGCGGCTACAGATACGCAGTATTTT CASSLERLAATDTQYF
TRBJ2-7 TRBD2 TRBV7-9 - TGTGCCAGCAGCGAGCGGGAGGGGCAGTACTTC CASSEREGQYF
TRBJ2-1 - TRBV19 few TGTGCCAGTAGATACGGTGAGGAGCAGTTCTTC CASRYGEEQFF
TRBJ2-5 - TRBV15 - TGTGCCACCCGTCTAGTCCCGAGGGAGACCCAGTACTTC CATRLVPRETQYF
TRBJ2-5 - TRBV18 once TGTGCCAGCTCCCTTGAGGAGACCCAGTACTTC CASSLEETQYF
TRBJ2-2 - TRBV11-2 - TGTGCCAGCAGCTTAGGTCAGGGATCCGGGGAGCTGTTTTTT CASSLGQGSGELFF
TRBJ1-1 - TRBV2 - TGTGCCAGCGCCCGGGAGGCGAACACTGAAGCTTTCTTT CASAREANTEAFF
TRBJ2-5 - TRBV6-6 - TGTGCCAGCAGAGCAGGGATTTACGAGACCCAGTACTTC CASRAGIYETQYF
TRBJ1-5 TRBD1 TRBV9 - TGTGCCAGCAGCGAGGGACAGGGAAGTGATCAGCCCCAGCATTTT CASSEGQGSDQPQHF